This T cell receptor (beta chain) was recovered during a study of human T cells and chemical hapten exposure. Study overall: Per-sample TCR yield variation was attributed mainly to small pooled library volume differences. The study, taken as a whole, reports: There was no change with DPC sensitization in TCRs above 1 in 1000 frequency.

Trimming removed 5 bases from V and 10 bases from J; junction bases left unmatched: 9. The CDR3 is 14 amino acids. Germline loops: CDR1 MNHEY, CDR2 SVGAGI. The time point: patch test 3, about 24 weeks after DPC sensitization. Noted treatment: therapeutic diphenylcyclopropenone sensitization with weekly scalp DPC. This clonotype was observed a handful of times. Its antigen is still unknown. TCRdb independently ran MiXCR on the RACE reads; one entry per CDR3 protein. The repertoire consists of about 190,000 distinct CDR3 sequences, with roughly a quarter occurring once and the leading ten covering approximately 2.5%.

The sample in question was whole blood, obtained in connection with sensitization to the hapten diphenylcyclopropenone (DPC). The rearrangement uses TRBV6-5 and TRBJ2-1, with 9 nucleotides matching TRBD1. This TCR was recovered from a woman aged 40 to 50 with alopecia areata. Some clones in this sample may be carry-over from other donors' samples. The CDR3 loop is CASSPGQGLGEQFF. DNA for the CDR3: TGTGCCAGCAGTCCTGGACAGGGGCTAGGGGAGCAGTTCTTC.